Listed here is a single TCR beta chain. The antigen is not known. The V gene's germline CDR1 is SGHDN and CDR2 FVKESK. CDR3 size: 15 residues. V gave up 5 bases and J gave up 6 bases, with 20 bases separating them. Primers for the PCR totalled 60 Vbeta and 13 Jbeta. Under the authors' procedure: Later reanalysis found 60 million to 90 million unique TCR beta chains, 10 million to 12 million of them shared. The method was immunoSEQ multiplex PCR; TCRdb's version includes in-frame clones alone and lacks a portion of them. The DNA was the basis for D and trimming; V, J and clone size are from that table. Of 180,000 or so clones in the sample, around four fifths were seen once. This entry belongs to a study of cytomegalovirus exposure and HLA in healthy donors. Regarding the study as a whole: Testing in vitro showed a few CMV-associated chains specific for CMV antigens. Cytomegalovirus-associated status was assigned to 150 or so TCR beta chains. Sequences of the TCR beta chain were said to predict the HLA-A and HLA-B alleles of most subjects accurately.

Sequencing used PBMCs. This receptor was taken from an older woman in good health and CMV-seropositive. V gene TRBV14 combines with J gene TRBJ2-7; D is possibly TRBD2 (5 bases). The CDR3 nucleotides are TGTGCCAGCAGCTTTCGGACTCCCACCGGCACCGAGCAGTACTTC. Residues: CASSFRTPTGTEQYF.